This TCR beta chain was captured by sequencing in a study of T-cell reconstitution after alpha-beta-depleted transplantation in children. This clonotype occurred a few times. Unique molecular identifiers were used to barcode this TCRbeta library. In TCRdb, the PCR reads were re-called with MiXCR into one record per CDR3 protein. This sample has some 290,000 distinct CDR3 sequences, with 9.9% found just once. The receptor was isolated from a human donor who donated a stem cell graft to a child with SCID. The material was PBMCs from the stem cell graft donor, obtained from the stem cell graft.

This chain's CDR3 is CASRSGRETQYF. CDR3 bases: TGTGCCAGCAGGTCTGGGAGGGAGACCCAGTACTTC. This chain joins TRBV6-2 or TRBV6-3 and TRBJ2-5; TRBD2 is a possible D gene (6 bases). The V gene's germline CDR1 is MNHEY and CDR2 SVGEGT. V was trimmed by 6 bases and J by 5 bases, leaving 10 bases between them. The CDR3 is made up of 12 amino acids.